A single sample gave rise to the 27 T cell receptor beta chains below, sequenced in a study of blood T cell repertoires in COVID-19. Profiled with immunoSEQ multiplex PCR; TCRdb holds only in-frame clones, not every one. The sample lists a few hundred thousand clones; approximately 89% were seen once. Sequencing was done on a sample of PBMCs or T cells enriched from blood (not recorded which). These receptors were taken from a woman aged 40 to 49 who had recovered from COVID-19.

The genes are TRBV19 and TRBJ1-2; D is perhaps TRBD1 (5 bases). Looked up from germline, CDR1 is LNHDA and CDR2 is SQIVND (reference sequence). The CDR3 has 13 amino acids. Trimming removed 5 bases at V and 8 bases at J, with 15 bases between. The CDR3 DNA reads TGTGCCAGTAGTTCTCAGGGATCTCTCGGCTACACCTTC. Its translation: CASSSQGSLGYTF.

This chain connects TRBV29-1 to TRBJ1-5; a weak D match, TRBD1 (5 bases). This CDR3 is 13 amino acids long. With 5 bases removed from V and 0 bases from J, the gap between germline ends came to 8 bases. CDR1 SQVTM and CDR2 ANQGSEA come from the germline V gene. The CDR3 DNA follows: TGCAGCGTTTCAGGGAATAGCAATCAGCCCCAGCATTTT. Translated, it gives CSVSGNSNQPQHF. The full variable domain, completed using reference TRBV29-1 and TRBJ1-5, is SAVISQKPSRDICQRGTSLTIQCQVDSQVTMMFWYRQQPGQSLTLIATANQGSEATYESGFVIDKFPISRPNLTFSTLTVSNMSPEDSSIYLCSVSGNSNQPQHFGDGTRLSIL.

The rearrangement joins TRBV19 to TRBJ2-2; no reliable D call. Germline V gene data show CDR1 as LNHDA and CDR2 as SQIVND (reference sequence). The CDR3 is 14 amino acids. With 3 bases removed from V and 4 bases from J, the gap between germline ends came to 9 bases. The CDR3 DNA reads as TGTGCCAGTAGTATTAGACTTTTCACCGGGGAGCTGTTTTTT. Its translation is CASSIRLFTGELFF.

The CDR3 region is CASRTSGGTDTQYF. DNA for the CDR3: TGTGCCAGCCGGACTAGCGGGGGGACAGATACGCAGTATTTT. The gene calls are TRBV2 and TRBJ2-3; TRBD2 matches 14 bases. In germline, CDR1 is SNHLY, CDR2 FYNNEI. V lost 8 bases and J lost 3; bases outside the gene matches: 1. The CDR3 has 14 amino acids.

The genes are TRBV3-1 (or the pseudogene TRBV3-2) and TRBJ1-1, with 7 positions matching TRBD1. Germline assignment: CDR1 LGHDT and CDR2 YNNKEL (reference sequence). V dropped 3 bases and J dropped 5; count of bases not matched to a gene: 6. The CDR3 spans 14 residues. CDR3 sequence: CASSQRDSRTEAFF. The CDR3 DNA reads as TGTGCCAGCAGCCAGAGGGACAGCCGAACTGAAGCTTTCTTT.

This chain uses TRBV4-3 with TRBJ2-3; 10 nucleotides match TRBD2. V lost 1 base and J lost 3; bases outside the gene matches: 7. Germline CDR1 and CDR2: LGHNA and YSLEER. The CDR3 totals 17 residues. The CDR3 loop is CASSQATSGEITDTQYF. CDR3 DNA: TGCGCCAGCAGCCAAGCAACTAGCGGGGAAATTACAGATACGCAGTATTTT.

CDR3 sequence (DNA): TGTGCCAGCAGTTCGACAGATAGGGGATCACCCCTCCACTTT. It codes for CASSSTDRGSPLHF. V and J are TRBV7-2 and TRBJ1-6; TRBD1 is a possible D gene (5 bases). Trimming shortened V by 6 bases and J by 10 bases, and 16 bases separated the two germline ends. Germline assignment: CDR1 SGHTA and CDR2 FQGNSA. The CDR3 is 14 amino acids.

This chain links TRBV19 with TRBJ2-1; 12 bases are a match to TRBD2. The CDR3 covers 17 residues. The V and J ends lost 4 bases and 2 bases, in that order; junction bases with no gene match: 6. Per germline, CDR1 LNHDA and CDR2 SQIVND (reference sequence). The CDR3 bases are TGTGCCAGTAGTACCCCTAGCGGGGGGGCCCCCTACAATGAGCAGTTCTTC. Its translation: CASSTPSGGAPYNEQFF.

V is TRBV30 and J is TRBJ2-1; 12 bases align to TRBD2. V dropped 2 bases and J dropped 7; count of bases not matched to a gene: 6. Germline CDR1 and CDR2: GTSNPN and SVGIG (reference sequence). The CDR3 is 15 residues long. The CDR3 nucleotides read TGTGCCTGGAGTAAATGGACTAGCGGGATTAATGAGCAGTTCTTC. It encodes CAWSKWTSGINEQFF.

The chain has TRBV6-2 or TRBV6-3 and TRBJ2-7; possibly TRBD1 for D (6 bases). The germline V gene encodes CDR1 MNHEY and CDR2 SVGEGT. The CDR3 spans 12 residues. The V and J ends lost 6 bases and 5 bases respectively, with 11 bases between them. The CDR3 sequence is CASSRGGNEQYF. The CDR3 region has the DNA TGTGCCAGCAGCCGAGGGGGTAACGAGCAGTACTTC.

V usage is TRBV11-2 and J usage is TRBJ1-4, with TRBD1 identical over 8 bases. In germline, CDR1 is SGHAT, CDR2 FQNNGV. This CDR3 spans 14 amino acids. The junction had 7 bases not matched to a gene; V was cut back by 5 bases and J by 8 bases. CDR3 sequence (DNA): TGTGCCAGCAGCGCTCAGGGGGCGGGGGAAAAACTGTTTTTT. Translated, it gives CASSAQGAGEKLFF.

This clone was seen once. The V call is TRBV7-9, the J call TRBJ2-7; possibly TRBD2 for D (5 bases). The CDR3 is 13 amino acids. V gave up 2 bases and J gave up 3 bases, with 8 bases separating them. The germline gives CDR1 SEHNR, CDR2 FQNEAQ (reference sequence). The DNA for the CDR3 is TGTGCCAGCAGCTTAAAAGGGAGCTACGAGCAGTACTTC. It specifies CASSLKGSYEQYF.

This sequence joins TRBV28 and TRBJ1-4; possibly TRBD1 for D (5 bases). The V gene lost 8 bases and the J gene lost 8 bases, with 9 bases spanning the gap. Germline-derived CDR1 and CDR2 are MDHEN and SYDVKM. This CDR3 is built from 11 residues. The CDR3 nucleotides are TGTGCCAGCGGGGCGCGAGAAAAACTGTTTTTT. It translates to CASGAREKLFF.

This chain uses TRBV9 with TRBJ2-7; 12 nucleotides agree with TRBD2. The CDR3 contains 15 residues. Trimming at V came to 3 bases and at J to 6 bases, leaving 7 bases not matched to a gene. Germline lookup yields CDR1 SGDLS and CDR2 YYNGEE. The DNA for the CDR3 is TGTGCCAGCAGCGAGACTAGCGGGAGTCATCTCGAGCAGTACTTC. Residues: CASSETSGSHLEQYF.

V gene TRBV7-6 combines with J gene TRBJ2-7; 8 bases align to TRBD2. Germline V CDR1 and CDR2: SGHVS, FNYEAQ. The CDR3 is 15 amino acids. V shed 5 bases and J 4 bases; nucleotides not matched to a gene: 10. The CDR3 DNA reads TGTGCCAGCAGCAATAGCGGGGAACGATTATACGAGCAGTACTTC. This translates into CASSNSGERLYEQYF.

This sequence joins TRBV6-5 and TRBJ2-7; TRBD1 might be the D (5 bases). V gave up 5 bases and J gave up 2 bases, with 10 bases separating them. Germline lookup yields CDR1 MNHEY and CDR2 SVGAGI. The CDR3 spans 13 residues. The CDR3 bases are TGTGCCAGCAGTATGGGGCGCGCCTACGAGCAGTACTTC. This codes for CASSMGRAYEQYF.

This clone was counted once. CDR3 in amino acids: CASSVENSGRDQPQHF. CDR3 DNA sequence: TGTGCCAGCAGCGTAGAAAACAGCGGTCGCGATCAGCCCCAGCATTTT. The chain is built from TRBV9 and TRBJ1-5; no clear D. Germline values: CDR1 SGDLS, CDR2 YYNGEE. This CDR3 has 16 residues. Trimming pared 0 bases from V and 5 bases from J, leaving 15 bases between.

The gene calls are TRBV7-9 and TRBJ2-7; 9 bases fit TRBD1. The CDR3 loop spans 15 amino acids. J lost 5 bases, V lost 5 bases, and 10 bases had no gene match. CDR1 and CDR2 from the germline V gene are SEHNR and FQNEAQ (reference sequence). CDR3 residues: CASSQPGQGTHEQYF. The CDR3 DNA reads TGTGCCAGCAGCCAACCGGGACAGGGTACCCACGAGCAGTACTTC.

V and J are TRBV3-1 (or the pseudogene TRBV3-2) and TRBJ2-1; TRBD2 agrees at 12 bases. Germline values: CDR1 LGHDT, CDR2 YNNKEL (reference sequence). The V gene end was trimmed by 4 bases and the J gene end by 8 bases; junction bases not matched to a gene: 9. The CDR3 runs to 16 residues. The CDR3 spells CASSPFLAGGPDEQFF. CDR3 in DNA: TGTGCCAGCAGCCCGTTCCTAGCGGGGGGGCCCGATGAGCAGTTCTTC.

The chain combines TRBV7-8 with TRBJ2-3, with 9 bases fitting TRBD1. This CDR3 has 15 amino acids. The V segment lost 5 bases and the J segment 5 bases; nucleotides outside the gene matches: 8. The V gene's germline CDR1 is SGHVS and CDR2 FQNEAQ. The CDR3 bases are TGTGCCAGCAGCGCCGGACAGGGGTGGGGAGATACGCAGTATTTT. It codes for CASSAGQGWGDTQYF.

The chain employs TRBV30 and TRBJ1-5; D gene uncertain. Per germline, CDR1 GTSNPN and CDR2 SVGIG (reference sequence). CDR3 length: 15 residues. Trimming removed 3 bases from V and 6 bases from J, with 18 bases in between. The CDR3 loop is CAWRDSHPGVQPQHF. In DNA form, the CDR3 reads TGTGCCTGGAGGGATTCTCACCCCGGGGTTCAGCCCCAGCATTTT.

The rearrangement uses TRBV4-3 and TRBJ1-6; a weak D match, TRBD1 (5 bases). This CDR3 has 14 residues. Trimming took off 8 bases at V and 9 bases at J, with 17 bases between the two ends. Germline V lookup: CDR1 LGHNA, CDR2 YSLEER. The CDR3 DNA follows: TGCGCCAGCTCCCTATTGGGGGGGAGTTCACCCCTCCACTTT. The encoded protein is CASSLLGGSSPLHF.

The chain recombines TRBV7-6 with TRBJ2-7, with D uncertain. Germline V gives CDR1 SGHVS, CDR2 FNYEAQ. V lost 0 bases and J lost 3, with 6 bases in between. This CDR3 is built from 13 residues. Here the CDR3 DNA reads TGTGCCAGCAGCTTAGCATCTAACTACGAGCAGTACTTC. Encoded protein: CASSLASNYEQYF.

The V and J genes are TRBV6-5 and TRBJ1-2; a weak D match, TRBD1 (6 bases). Germline CDR1 and CDR2: MNHEY and SVGAGI. The V and J ends lost 2 bases and 6 bases respectively, with 10 bases between them. CDR3 length: 13 amino acids. CDR3 nucleotides: TGTGCCAGCAGTTACCTGGCAGGGGATGGCTACACCTTC. This gives the protein CASSYLAGDGYTF.

V is TRBV28 and J is TRBJ1-5, with 9 bases aligning to TRBD1. The CDR3 spans 15 residues. The germline gives CDR1 MDHEN, CDR2 SYDVKM. V shed 5 bases and J 9 bases; nucleotides not matched to a gene: 11. This chain's CDR3 is CASSPRYRGHGPQHF. The CDR3 DNA sequence: TGTGCCAGCAGTCCGAGATACAGGGGGCATGGGCCCCAGCATTTT.

This clone was found once. V and J are TRBV19 and TRBJ2-4, with 9 bases identical to TRBD1. This CDR3 contains 18 residues. Unmatched junction bases numbered 12, after V lost 1 base and J lost 5 bases. Germline V gives CDR1 LNHDA, CDR2 SQIVND (reference sequence). CDR3: CASSIGILGQGSQNIQYF. The CDR3 nucleotides read TGTGCCAGTAGTATAGGAATTTTGGGACAGGGCTCCCAAAACATTCAGTACTTC.

The CDR3 DNA is TGTGCCAGCAGCTTGGTCGGAGAGACAGATACGCAGTATTTT. It encodes CASSLVGETDTQYF. The V call is TRBV7-9, the J call TRBJ2-3; D is uncertain. CDR3 length: 14 amino acids. V lost 3 bases and J 3 bases, leaving 10 bases between the germline ends. Germline V lookup: CDR1 SEHNR, CDR2 FQNEAQ (reference sequence).